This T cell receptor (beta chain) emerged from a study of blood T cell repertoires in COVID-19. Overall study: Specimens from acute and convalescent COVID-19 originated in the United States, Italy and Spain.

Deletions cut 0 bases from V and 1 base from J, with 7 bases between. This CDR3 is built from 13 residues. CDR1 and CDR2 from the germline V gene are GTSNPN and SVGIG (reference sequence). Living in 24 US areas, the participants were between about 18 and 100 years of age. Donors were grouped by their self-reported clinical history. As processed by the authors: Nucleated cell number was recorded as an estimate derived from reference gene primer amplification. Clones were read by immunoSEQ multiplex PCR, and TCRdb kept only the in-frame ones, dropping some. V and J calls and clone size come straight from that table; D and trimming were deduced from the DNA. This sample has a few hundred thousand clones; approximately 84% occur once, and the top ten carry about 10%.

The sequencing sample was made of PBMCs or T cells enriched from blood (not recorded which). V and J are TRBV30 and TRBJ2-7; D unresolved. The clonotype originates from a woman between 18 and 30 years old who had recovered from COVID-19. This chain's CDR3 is CAWSVGQSYEQYF. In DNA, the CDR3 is TGTGCCTGGAGTGTTGGCCAGTCCTACGAGCAGTACTTC. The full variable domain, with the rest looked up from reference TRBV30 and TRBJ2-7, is SQTIHQWPATLVQPVGSPLSLECTVEGTSNPNLYWYRQAAGRGLQLLFYSVGIGQISSEVPQNLSASRPQDRQFILSSKKLLLSDSGFYLCAWSVGQSYEQYFGPGTRLTVT.